The 31 T cell receptor beta chains given below trace back to one sample, sequenced in a study of T cells in Graves' hyperthyroidism and ophthalmopathy. Template material for amplifying TCR beta CDR3 regions consisted of RNA transcripts. In the first-round RT-PCR of the TCR CDR3, the HTBI primer set was used. A single record per CDR3 protein comes from TCRdb applying MiXCR to the multiplex PCR reads. The table lists roughly 840,000 distinct CDR3 sequences, more than 30% of them singletons, with about 9% in the top ten. Sequencing was carried out using blood. The receptors derive from a man between 18 and 35 years old with Graves' hyperthyroidism.

This clonotype appeared many times. The chain uses TRBV9 and TRBJ1-1; D unclear. The V and J ends lost 1 base and 3 bases respectively, with 10 bases between them. This CDR3 has 14 residues. The V gene's germline CDR1 is SGDLS and CDR2 YYNGEE. Here the CDR3 DNA reads TGTGCCAGCAGCGTAACGGATCCGGACACTGAAGCTTTCTTT. Translated: CASSVTDPDTEAFF.

This clonotype has a count of ten or more. The rearrangement uses TRBV7-8 and TRBJ1-4; D not resolved. Per germline, CDR1 SGHVS and CDR2 FQNEAQ. Trimming pared 5 bases from V and 7 bases from J, leaving 17 bases between. CDR3 length: 15 amino acids. For the CDR3, the DNA is TGTGCCAGCAGCCCTGCCTCGGGATGGGTTGAAAAACTGTTTTTT. Residues: CASSPASGWVEKLFF.

The V gene is TRBV4-2, the J gene TRBJ2-7, with 13 nucleotides matching TRBD2. The CDR3 consists of 16 residues. Germline loops: CDR1 LGHNA, CDR2 YNFKEQ. Germline trimming cut 3 bases from V and 3 bases from J; bases unmatched to any gene: 5. CDR3 coding DNA: TGTGCCAGCAGCCAGATTTGGACTAGCGGGAGCTACGAGCAGTACTTC. Residues: CASSQIWTSGSYEQYF.

Comment on this clonotype: The junction differs from germline at one of its ends, possibly a read error. The chain carries TRBV5-1 and TRBJ1-6; D is unresolved. In germline, CDR1 is SGHRS, CDR2 YFSETQ. This CDR3 spans 14 amino acids. The CDR3 region is CASSLERRNSPPHF. The CDR3 DNA reads TGCGCCAGCAGCTTGGAACGCCGAAATTCACCCCCCCACTTT.

This clonotype was observed once. CDR3 region: CSALSGGQAFSSNTEAFF. The CDR3 DNA reads TGCAGTGCCCTTTCGGGGGGCCAGGCCTTCTCCTCGAACACTGAAGCTTTCTTT. V gene TRBV20-1 combines with J gene TRBJ1-1; weak D call: TRBD1 (6 bases). The CDR3 covers 18 residues. CDR1 DFQATT and CDR2 SNEGSKA come from the germline V gene (reference sequence). Trimming took 6 bases from V and 1 from J, leaving 27 bases between them.

The table lists this clonotype with many counts. The genes are TRBV29-1 and TRBJ2-7; the match to TRBD1 covers 7 bases. The germline gives CDR1 SQVTM, CDR2 ANQGSEA. The CDR3 extends over 14 amino acids. V was pared by 6 bases and J by 1 base, with 9 bases of the junction left unmatched. The CDR3, as DNA: TGCAGCGTCACCGTACAGGGGTTGTCCTACGAGCAGTACTTC. Amino acids: CSVTVQGLSYEQYF.

For this clonotype: Likely a read error: the CDR3 ends without its conserved phenylalanine or tryptophan. The J gene is TRBJ1-1, the V gene TRBV5-6; a weak D match, TRBD1 (6 bases). The CDR3 is 13 residues long. Trimming removed 1 base from V and 5 bases from J, with 9 bases in between. Looked up from germline, CDR1 is SGHDT and CDR2 is YYEEEE. DNA for the CDR3: TGTGCCAGCAGCTTGAGAGGACAGACTGAAGCTTTCTCT. It yields the protein CASSLRGQTEAFS.

The chain recombines TRBV11-2 with TRBJ1-6; D not certain. Germline CDR1 and CDR2: SGHAT and FQNNGV. This CDR3 region has 13 residues. Trimming removed 4 bases at V and 10 bases at J, with 11 bases between. CDR3 DNA sequence: TGTGCCAGCAGCTGGGCGGTGGCGTCACCCCTCCACTTT. Encoded protein: CASSWAVASPLHF.

In the case of this clonotype: A much bigger clone sits one base away, suggesting this may be a read error. The chain employs TRBV2 and TRBJ2-5, with D possibly TRBD1 on 5 matching bases. The CDR3 has 16 amino acids. V lost 10 bases and J lost 0, with 21 bases in between. Germline-derived CDR1 and CDR2 are SNHLY and FYNNEI. The CDR3 loop reads CAISEGAYLNQETQYF. CDR3 nucleotide sequence: TGTGCCATCAGCGAAGGGGCCTACCTTAACCAAGAGACCCAGTACTTC. The whole variable domain, remainder taken from reference TRBV2 and TRBJ2-5, is EPEVTQTPSHQVTQMGQEVILRCVPISNHLYFYWYRQILGQKVEFLVSFYNNEISEKSEIFDDQFSVERPDGSNFTLKIRSTKLEDSAMYFCAISEGAYLNQETQYFGPGTRLLVL.

This clonotype showed up just a few times. The chain is built from TRBV2 and TRBJ1-5; TRBD1 is a possible D gene (6 bases). The germline gives CDR1 SNHLY, CDR2 FYNNEI. The CDR3 sequence is 15 residues long. Trimming removed 0 bases from V and 2 bases from J, with 8 bases in between. The CDR3 is CASSEAWTGNQPQHF. The CDR3, as DNA: TGTGCCAGCAGTGAAGCCTGGACAGGCAATCAGCCCCAGCATTTT.

This clonotype was seen ten or more times. V is TRBV7-9 and J is TRBJ2-7; D call uncertain. V dropped 5 bases and J dropped 2 bases, with 13 bases sitting between them. The CDR3 runs to 14 residues. The germline CDR1 and CDR2 sequences are SEHNR and FQNEAQ (reference sequence). The chain's CDR3 is CASSPLAPTYEQYF. The CDR3, as DNA: TGTGCCAGCAGCCCGCTGGCGCCCACCTACGAGCAGTACTTC. Supplemented by reference TRBV7-9 and TRBJ2-7, the full variable domain reads DTGVSQNPRHKITKRGQNVTFRCDPISEHNRLYWYRQTLGQGPEFLTYFQNEAQLEKSRLLSDRFSAERPKGSFSTLEIQRTEQGDSAMYLCASSPLAPTYEQYFGPGTRLTVT.

A word on this clonotype: The conserved closing phenylalanine or tryptophan is absent in this CDR3, likely reflecting a read error. The rearrangement joins TRBV2 to TRBJ2-7; no clear D. The CDR3 is made up of 14 amino acids. With 5 bases removed from V and 0 bases from J, the gap between germline ends came to 11 bases. Per germline, CDR1 SNHLY and CDR2 FYNNEI. CDR3 sequence: CASSFGPPSYEQYL. CDR3 nucleotide sequence: TGTGCCAGCAGTTTTGGCCCTCCCTCCTACGAGCAGTACCTC.

The chain couples TRBV29-1 to TRBJ1-2; 9 positions match TRBD1. The CDR3 has 12 residues. Germline trimming cut 6 bases from V and 4 bases from J; bases unmatched to any gene: 3. Germline values: CDR1 SQVTM, CDR2 ANQGSEA. CDR3: CSVLGQGYGYTF. The CDR3 DNA reads as TGCAGCGTACTGGGACAGGGCTATGGCTACACCTTC.

This clonotype was found once. This clone may be a read error of a much larger clone one base away. The J gene is TRBJ1-1, the V gene TRBV7-9; 7 bases match TRBD1. V shed 6 bases, J shed 8 bases, and the junction held 12 bases outside the gene matches. The CDR3 totals 14 residues. CDR1 and CDR2 (germline): SEHNR, FQNEAQ (reference sequence). The CDR3 DNA follows: TGTGCCAGCAGGGCGGACAGGCGAGGGAGGGAAGCTTTCTTT. Its protein product is CASRADRRGREAFF. Combining the CDR3 with reference TRBV7-9 and TRBJ1-1 gives the whole variable domain DTGVSQNPRHKITKRGQNVTFRCDPISEHNRLYWYRQTLGQGPEFLTYFQNEAQLEKSRLLSDRFSAERPKGSFSTLEIQRTEQGDSAMYLCASRADRRGREAFFGQGTRLTVV.

CDR3 sequence (DNA): TGTGCCAGCAGCTCCACGGCCGAAACTAATGAAAAACTGTTTTTT. As protein: CASSSTAETNEKLFF. The chain joins TRBV5-4 to TRBJ1-4; D gene ambiguous. Trimming took off 3 bases at V and 1 base at J, with 10 bases between the two ends. Looked up from germline, CDR1 is SGHNT and CDR2 is YYREEE (reference sequence). This CDR3 contains 15 residues.

The chain recombines TRBV11-2 with TRBJ1-1; D is unclear. Per the germline V gene, CDR1 is SGHAT and CDR2 is FQNNGV. This CDR3 contains 15 residues. Trimming took off 3 bases at V and 1 base at J, with 12 bases between the two ends. The CDR3 sequence: CASSFGWAKNTEAFF. CDR3 coding DNA: TGTGCCAGCAGCTTTGGATGGGCAAAGAACACTGAAGCTTTCTTT.

This clonotype was found many times. The gene calls are TRBV20-1 and TRBJ1-4; D unclear. CDR1 and CDR2 from the germline V gene are DFQATT and SNEGSKA (reference sequence). This CDR3 spans 12 amino acids. V was cut by 4 bases and J by 5 bases, with 8 bases left in between. The CDR3 spells CSATHENEKLFF. DNA for the CDR3: TGCAGTGCTACACATGAGAATGAAAAACTGTTTTTT.

The chain uses TRBV29-1 and TRBJ2-7; the D is unclear. The CDR3 loop spans 12 amino acids. The V end lost 8 bases, the J end lost 6 bases, and 17 bases lay between the germline ends. CDR1 SQVTM and CDR2 ANQGSEA come from the germline V gene. DNA of the CDR3: TGCAGCTTATTGTCGACTCCTGGCGAGCAGTACTTC. Translating gives CSLLSTPGEQYF.

In its sample, this clonotype was seen a few times. The chain links TRBV7-2 to TRBJ2-6; D not resolved. The CDR3 runs 17 residues. Trimming stripped 3 bases from V and 0 bases from J, with 12 bases between. Germline V gene lookup returns CDR1 SGHTA and CDR2 FQGNSA. The CDR3 DNA follows: TGTGCCAGCAGCTTGATGGGATCTATCTCTGGGGCCAACGTCCTGACTTTC. This translates into CASSLMGSISGANVLTF.

This clonotype appeared many times. Written as DNA, the CDR3 is TGTGCCAGCAGTGAGTGGGGGACTACCCCCGGGGAGCTGTTTTTT. It translates to CASSEWGTTPGELFF. The chain employs TRBV25-1 and TRBJ2-2, with 7 bases identical to TRBD2. Losses at the gene ends were 3 bases for V and 6 bases for J; bases not matched to a gene: 7. Germline CDR1 reads MGHDK; CDR2 reads SYGVNS. The CDR3 is made up of 15 amino acids.

A remark on this clonotype: This clone may be a read error of a much larger clone one base away. J is TRBJ2-5 and V is TRBV7-6; 8 nucleotides match TRBD2. The CDR3 is 15 residues long. Germline loops: CDR1 SGHVS, CDR2 FNYEAQ. V gave up 5 bases and J gave up 3 bases; unmatched junction bases: 8. CDR3 DNA: TGTGCCAGCAGCCCTAGGACTAGCTGGAAAGAGACCCAGTACTTC. Translation gives CASSPRTSWKETQYF.

This clonotype appeared many times. V is TRBV12-3 or TRBV12-4 and J is TRBJ1-2, with 7 bases matching TRBD1. The length of the CDR3 is 14 residues. The J segment lost 3 bases and the V segment lost 4 bases, leaving 5 bases of the junction unmatched. CDR3 residues: CASSWTGTDYGYTF. CDR3 in DNA: TGTGCCAGCAGTTGGACCGGGACAGACTATGGCTACACCTTC.

The rearrangement joins TRBV5-4 to TRBJ1-1, with unresolved D. Looked up from germline, CDR1 is SGHNT and CDR2 is YYREEE (reference sequence). The CDR3 extends over 16 amino acids. Trimming removed 5 bases at V and 2 bases at J, with 19 bases between. CDR3 DNA sequence: TGTGCCAGCAGGGCGGGGATTGGAGAGACCAACACTGAAGCTTTCTTT. Amino acids: CASRAGIGETNTEAFF.

The chain employs TRBV7-2 and TRBJ1-1; 8 nucleotides agree with TRBD1. V trimming: 4 bases; J trimming: 1 base; junction bases outside the gene matches: 5. From germline, CDR1 is SGHTA and CDR2 FQGNSA. The CDR3 has 15 amino acids. The CDR3 is CASSSQGATNTEAFF. CDR3 coding DNA: TGTGCCAGCAGCTCCCAGGGGGCGACGAACACTGAAGCTTTCTTT.

This clonotype was counted many times. The chain combines TRBV29-1 with TRBJ2-7, with D maybe TRBD1 (5 bases). With 7 bases removed from V and 3 bases from J, the gap between germline ends came to 13 bases. The CDR3 extends over 12 amino acids. The germline V gene encodes CDR1 SQVTM and CDR2 ANQGSEA. The CDR3 coding sequence is TGCAGCGCCGGTGGTAGGGGCTACGAGCAGTACTTC. Its protein product is CSAGGRGYEQYF.

For this clonotype: Mismatch with germline at one junction end may stem from a read error. V and J are TRBV25-1 and TRBJ1-4, with 7 positions matching TRBD1. Germline CDR1 MGHDK, CDR2 SYGVNS. This CDR3 is built from 15 residues. The CDR3 sequence is CASSQYTGDSEKLFF. CDR3 sequence (DNA): TGTGCCAGCAGTCAATACACAGGGGACAGTGAAAAACTGTTTTTT.

This clonotype was counted at least ten times. The rearrangement joins TRBV6-6 to TRBJ2-7; 7 bases line up with TRBD1. Germline trimming cut 8 bases from V and 4 bases from J; bases unmatched to any gene: 2. This CDR3 is 11 amino acids long. The germline V gene has CDR1 MNHNY and CDR2 SVGAGI (reference sequence). The CDR3 here is CASAGGYEQYF. The CDR3 coding sequence is TGTGCCAGCGCAGGGGGATACGAGCAGTACTTC.

The chain recombines TRBV6-5 with TRBJ1-2; D possibly corresponds to TRBD1 (5 bases). Trimming took 7 bases from V and 8 from J, leaving 14 bases between them. From germline, CDR1 is MNHEY and CDR2 SVGAGI. This CDR3 region has 12 residues. The CDR3 loop is CASTGDRAGYTF. CDR3 coding DNA: TGTGCCAGCACCGGGGACCGCGCGGGCTACACCTTC.

The genes are TRBV7-9 and TRBJ2-5, with 12 bases that match TRBD2. This CDR3 has 17 residues. After removal of 4 bases from V and 2 bases from J, the junction contained 8 bases not matched to a gene. Per germline, CDR1 SEHNR and CDR2 FQNEAQ (reference sequence). The CDR3 region has the DNA TGTGCCAGCAGCTGGAGGACTAGCGGGGATACTCAAGAGACCCAGTACTTC. Translated: CASSWRTSGDTQETQYF. Supplemented by reference TRBV7-9 and TRBJ2-5, the full variable domain reads DTGVSQNPRHKITKRGQNVTFRCDPISEHNRLYWYRQTLGQGPEFLTYFQNEAQLEKSRLLSDRFSAERPKGSFSTLEIQRTEQGDSAMYLCASSWRTSGDTQETQYFGPGTRLLVL.

The V call is TRBV6-5, the J call TRBJ1-4; D is uncertain. The germline gives CDR1 MNHEY, CDR2 SVGAGI. This CDR3 has 14 residues. Trimming left V 5 bases short and J 1 base short, with 8 bases between. The CDR3 region is CASSPGITNEKLFF. For the CDR3, the DNA is TGTGCCAGCAGTCCGGGGATAACTAATGAAAAACTGTTTTTT.

This chain uses TRBV7-3 with TRBJ2-5; 16 positions match TRBD2. CDR1 and CDR2 from the germline V gene are SGHTA and FQGTGA. The CDR3 consists of 16 residues. The junction had 4 bases not matched to a gene; V was cut back by 4 bases and J by 5 bases. CDR3 loop: CASSSGTSGGAETQYF. The CDR3 DNA sequence: TGTGCCAGCAGCTCCGGGACTAGCGGGGGGGCTGAGACCCAGTACTTC.